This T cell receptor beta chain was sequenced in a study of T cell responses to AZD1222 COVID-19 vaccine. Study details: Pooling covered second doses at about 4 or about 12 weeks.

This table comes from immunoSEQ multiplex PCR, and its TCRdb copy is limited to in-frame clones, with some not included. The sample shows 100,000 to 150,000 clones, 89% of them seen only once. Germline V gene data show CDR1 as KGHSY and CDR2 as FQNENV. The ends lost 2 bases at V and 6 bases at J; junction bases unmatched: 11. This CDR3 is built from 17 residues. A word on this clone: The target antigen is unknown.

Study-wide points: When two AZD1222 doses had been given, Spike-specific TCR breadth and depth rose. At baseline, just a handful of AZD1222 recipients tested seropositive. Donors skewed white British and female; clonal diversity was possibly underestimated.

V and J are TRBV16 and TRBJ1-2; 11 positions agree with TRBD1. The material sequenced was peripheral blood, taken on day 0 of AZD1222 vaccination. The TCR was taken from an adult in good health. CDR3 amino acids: CASSQPRTGGSMDGYTF. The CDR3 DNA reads TGTGCCAGCAGCCAACCCCGGACAGGGGGCAGTATGGATGGCTACACCTTC.